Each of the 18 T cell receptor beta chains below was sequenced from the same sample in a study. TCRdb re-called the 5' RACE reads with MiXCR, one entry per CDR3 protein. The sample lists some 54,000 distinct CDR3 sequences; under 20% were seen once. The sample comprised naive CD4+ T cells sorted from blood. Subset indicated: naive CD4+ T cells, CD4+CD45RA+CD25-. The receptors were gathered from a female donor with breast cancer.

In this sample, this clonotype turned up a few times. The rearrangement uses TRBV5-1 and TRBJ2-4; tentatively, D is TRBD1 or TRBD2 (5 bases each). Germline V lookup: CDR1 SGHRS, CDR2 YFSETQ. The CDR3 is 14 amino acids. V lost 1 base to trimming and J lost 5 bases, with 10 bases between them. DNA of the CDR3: TGCGCCAGCAGCTTGCAAGGGGACGAAAACATTCAGTACTTC. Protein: CASSLQGDENIQYF. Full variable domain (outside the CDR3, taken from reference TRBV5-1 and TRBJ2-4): KAGVTQTPRYLIKTRGQQVTLSCSPISGHRSVSWYQQTPGQGLQFLFEYFSETQRNKGNFPGRFSGRQFSNSRSEMNVSTLELGDSALYLCASSLQGDENIQYFGAGTRLSVL.

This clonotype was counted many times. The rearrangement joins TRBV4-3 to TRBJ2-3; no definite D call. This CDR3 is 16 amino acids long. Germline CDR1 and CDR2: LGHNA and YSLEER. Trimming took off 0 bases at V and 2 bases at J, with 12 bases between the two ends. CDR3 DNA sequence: TGCGCCAGCAGCCAAGATGCCGGAGCGCCCACAGATACGCAGTATTTT. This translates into CASSQDAGAPTDTQYF.

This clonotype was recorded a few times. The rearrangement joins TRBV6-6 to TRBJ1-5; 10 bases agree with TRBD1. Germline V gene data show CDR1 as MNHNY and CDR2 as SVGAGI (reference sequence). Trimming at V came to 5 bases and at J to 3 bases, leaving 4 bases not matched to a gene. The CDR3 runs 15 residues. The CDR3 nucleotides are TGTGCCAGCAGTGACAGGGGGCGCGACAATCAGCCCCAGCATTTT. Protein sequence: CASSDRGRDNQPQHF.

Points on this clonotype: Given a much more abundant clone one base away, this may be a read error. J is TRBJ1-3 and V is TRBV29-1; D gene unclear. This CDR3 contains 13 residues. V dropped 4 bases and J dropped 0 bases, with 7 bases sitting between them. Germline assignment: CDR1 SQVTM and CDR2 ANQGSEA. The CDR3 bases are TGCAGCGTTGGGGATACCTCTGGAAACACCATATATTTT. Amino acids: CSVGDTSGNTIYF.

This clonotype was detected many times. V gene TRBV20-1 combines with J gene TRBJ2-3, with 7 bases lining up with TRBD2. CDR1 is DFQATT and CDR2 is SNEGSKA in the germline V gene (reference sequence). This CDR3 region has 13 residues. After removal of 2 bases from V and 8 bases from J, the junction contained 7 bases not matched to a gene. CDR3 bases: TGCAGTGCTAGATACCTCGCTAGCGGTACGCAGTATTTT. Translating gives CSARYLASGTQYF.

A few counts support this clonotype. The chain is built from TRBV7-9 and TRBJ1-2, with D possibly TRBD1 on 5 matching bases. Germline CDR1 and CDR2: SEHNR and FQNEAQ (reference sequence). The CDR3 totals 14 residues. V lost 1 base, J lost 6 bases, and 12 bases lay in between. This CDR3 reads CASSLEGRTNGYTF. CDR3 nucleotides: TGTGCCAGCAGCTTAGAGGGTCGGACAAATGGCTACACCTTC.

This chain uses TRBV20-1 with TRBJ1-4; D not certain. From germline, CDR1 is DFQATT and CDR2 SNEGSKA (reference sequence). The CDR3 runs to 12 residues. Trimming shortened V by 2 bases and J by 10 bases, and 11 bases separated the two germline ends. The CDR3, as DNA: TGCAGTGCTAGACAGGAGGGTGGAAAACTGTTTTTT. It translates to CSARQEGGKLFF.

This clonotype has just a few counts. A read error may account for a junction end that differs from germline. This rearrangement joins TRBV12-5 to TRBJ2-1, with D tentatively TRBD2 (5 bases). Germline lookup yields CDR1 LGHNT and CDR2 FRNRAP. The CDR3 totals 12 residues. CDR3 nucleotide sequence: TGTGCTAGCAAACTTGACTACAATGAGCGGTTCTTC. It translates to CASKLDYNERFF.

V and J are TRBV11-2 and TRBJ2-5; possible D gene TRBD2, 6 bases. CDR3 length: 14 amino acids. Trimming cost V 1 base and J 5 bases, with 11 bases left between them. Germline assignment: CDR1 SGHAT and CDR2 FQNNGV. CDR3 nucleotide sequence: TGTGCCAGCAGCTTAGGCGGGAAGGGGGAGACCCAGTACTTC. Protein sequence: CASSLGGKGETQYF. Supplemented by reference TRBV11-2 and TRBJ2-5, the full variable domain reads EAGVAQSPRYKIIEKRQSVAFWCNPISGHATLYWYQQILGQGPKLLIQFQNNGVVDDSQLPKDRFSAERLKGVDSTLKIQPAKLEDSAVYLCASSLGGKGETQYFGPGTRLLVL.

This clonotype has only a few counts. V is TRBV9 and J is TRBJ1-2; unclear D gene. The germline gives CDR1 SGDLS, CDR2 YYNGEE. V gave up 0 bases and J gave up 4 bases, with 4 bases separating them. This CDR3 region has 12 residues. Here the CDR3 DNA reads TGTGCCAGCAGCGTAGACACCTATGGCTACACCTTC. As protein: CASSVDTYGYTF.

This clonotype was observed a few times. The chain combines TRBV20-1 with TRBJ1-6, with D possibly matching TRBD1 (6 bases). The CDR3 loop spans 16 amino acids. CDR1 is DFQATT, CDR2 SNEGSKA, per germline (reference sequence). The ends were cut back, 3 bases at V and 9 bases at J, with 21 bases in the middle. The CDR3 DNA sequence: TGCAGTGCTAGGAAGCCATCTTCAGGGGATCGTTCACCCCTCCACTTT. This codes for CSARKPSSGDRSPLHF.

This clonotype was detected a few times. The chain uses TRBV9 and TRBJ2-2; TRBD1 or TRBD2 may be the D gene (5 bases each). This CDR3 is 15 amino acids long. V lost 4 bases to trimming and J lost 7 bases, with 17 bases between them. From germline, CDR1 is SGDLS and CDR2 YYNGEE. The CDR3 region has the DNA TGTGCCAGCAGCCTTCGCCCAACTGGGGGCGGGGAGCTGTTTTTT. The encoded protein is CASSLRPTGGGELFF.

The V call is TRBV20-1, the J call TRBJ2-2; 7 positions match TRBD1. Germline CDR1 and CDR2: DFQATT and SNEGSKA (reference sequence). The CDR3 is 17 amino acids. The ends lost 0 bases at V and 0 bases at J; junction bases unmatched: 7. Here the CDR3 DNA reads TGCAGTGCTAGAGACTCAAGAGGGACAGCGAACACCGGGGAGCTGTTTTTT. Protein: CSARDSRGTANTGELFF.

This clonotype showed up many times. CDR3 bases: TGTGCCAGCAGCTTAAACAGGGAGAGTGAGCAGTTCTTC. Translated: CASSLNRESEQFF. The V call is TRBV7-3, the J call TRBJ2-1; TRBD1 is a possible D gene (6 bases). The CDR3 extends over 13 amino acids. Trimming shortened V by 1 base and J by 9 bases, and 10 bases separated the two germline ends. The germline gives CDR1 SGHTA, CDR2 FQGTGA. Looking up the rest from reference TRBV7-3 and TRBJ2-1 gives the full variable domain: GAGVSQTPSNKVTEKGKYVELRCDPISGHTALYWYRQSLGQGPEFLIYFQGTGAADDSGLPNDRFFAVRPEGSVSTLKIQRTERGDSAVYLCASSLNRESEQFFGPGTRLTVL.

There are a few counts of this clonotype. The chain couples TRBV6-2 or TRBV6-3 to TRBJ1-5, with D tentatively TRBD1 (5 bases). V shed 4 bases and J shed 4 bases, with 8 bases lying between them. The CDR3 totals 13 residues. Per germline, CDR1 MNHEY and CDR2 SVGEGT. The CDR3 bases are TGTGCCAGCAGTTGGGACGGGAATCAGCCCCAGCATTTT. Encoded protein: CASSWDGNQPQHF.

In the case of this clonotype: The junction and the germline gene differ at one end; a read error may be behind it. This chain's CDR3 is CSALNHEGYNELFF. CDR3 DNA: TGCAGTGCCCTGAACCATGAGGGCTACAATGAGCTGTTCTTC. The chain links TRBV20-1 to TRBJ2-1; D perhaps matches TRBD2 (5 bases). Germline CDR1 reads DFQATT; CDR2 reads SNEGSKA (reference sequence). CDR3 length: 14 amino acids.

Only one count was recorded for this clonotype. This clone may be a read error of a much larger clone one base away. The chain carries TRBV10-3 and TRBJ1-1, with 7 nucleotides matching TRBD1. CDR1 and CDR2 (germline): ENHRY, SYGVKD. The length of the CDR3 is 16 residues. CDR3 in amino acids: CAISDPEAKGALEVFF. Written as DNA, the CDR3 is TGTGCCATCAGTGACCCGGAGGCGAAGGGGGCGCTTGAAGTTTTCTTT.

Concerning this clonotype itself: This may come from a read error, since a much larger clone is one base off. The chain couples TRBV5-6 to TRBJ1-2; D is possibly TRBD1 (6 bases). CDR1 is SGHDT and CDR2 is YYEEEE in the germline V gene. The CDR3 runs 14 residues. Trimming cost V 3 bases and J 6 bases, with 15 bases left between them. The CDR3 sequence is CASSSPDGGHGYTF. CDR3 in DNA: TGTGCCAGCAGCTCCCCTGACGGGGGGCATGGCTACACCTTC.